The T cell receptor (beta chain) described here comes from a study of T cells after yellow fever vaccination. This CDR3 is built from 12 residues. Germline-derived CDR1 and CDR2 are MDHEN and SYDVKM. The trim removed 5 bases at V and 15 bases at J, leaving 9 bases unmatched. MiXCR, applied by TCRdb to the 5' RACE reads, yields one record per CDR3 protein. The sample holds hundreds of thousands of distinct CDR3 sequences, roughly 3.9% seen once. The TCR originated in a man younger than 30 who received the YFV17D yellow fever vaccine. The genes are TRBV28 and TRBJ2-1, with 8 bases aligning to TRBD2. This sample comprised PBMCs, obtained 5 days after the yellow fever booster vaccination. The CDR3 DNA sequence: TGTGCCAGCAGTCCCCCGGGACTAGGTTGGTTCTTC. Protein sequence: CASSPPGLGWFF.